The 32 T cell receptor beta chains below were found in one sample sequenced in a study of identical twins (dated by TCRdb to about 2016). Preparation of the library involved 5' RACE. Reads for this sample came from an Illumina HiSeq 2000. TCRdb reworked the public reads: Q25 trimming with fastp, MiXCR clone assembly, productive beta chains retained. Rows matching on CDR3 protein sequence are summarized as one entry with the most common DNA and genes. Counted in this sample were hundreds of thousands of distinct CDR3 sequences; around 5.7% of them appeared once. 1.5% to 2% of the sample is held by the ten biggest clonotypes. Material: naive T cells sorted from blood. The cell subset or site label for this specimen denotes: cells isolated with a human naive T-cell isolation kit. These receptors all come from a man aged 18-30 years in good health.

In DNA form, the CDR3 reads TGCGCCAGCAGCTTGGCCCCCCGGGAGACCCAGTACTTC. It encodes CASSLAPRETQYF. This rearrangement joins TRBV5-1 to TRBJ2-5; D gene unclear. Per the germline V gene, CDR1 is SGHRS and CDR2 is YFSETQ. The CDR3 length is 13 residues. Trimming left V 0 bases short and J 5 bases short, with 8 bases between.

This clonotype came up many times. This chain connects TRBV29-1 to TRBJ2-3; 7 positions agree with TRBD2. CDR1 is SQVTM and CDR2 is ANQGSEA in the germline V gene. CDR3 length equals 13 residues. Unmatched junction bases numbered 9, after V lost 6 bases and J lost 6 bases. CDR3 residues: CSVRGRVVDTQYF. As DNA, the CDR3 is TGCAGCGTCCGCGGGAGAGTGGTTGATACGCAGTATTTT.

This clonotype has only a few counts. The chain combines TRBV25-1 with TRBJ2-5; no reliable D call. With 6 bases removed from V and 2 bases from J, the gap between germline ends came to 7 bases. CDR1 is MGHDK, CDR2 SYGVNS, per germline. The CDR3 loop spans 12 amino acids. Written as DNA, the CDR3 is TGTGCCAGCAGGGCCTATCAAGAGACCCAGTACTTC. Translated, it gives CASRAYQETQYF.

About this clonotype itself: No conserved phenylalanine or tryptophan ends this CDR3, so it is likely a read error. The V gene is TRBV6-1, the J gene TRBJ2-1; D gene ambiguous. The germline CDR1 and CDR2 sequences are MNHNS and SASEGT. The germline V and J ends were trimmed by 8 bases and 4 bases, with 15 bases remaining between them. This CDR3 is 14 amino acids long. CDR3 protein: CASGPKALYNEQFC. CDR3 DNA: TGTGCCAGCGGGCCAAAGGCGCTTTACAATGAGCAGTTCTGC.

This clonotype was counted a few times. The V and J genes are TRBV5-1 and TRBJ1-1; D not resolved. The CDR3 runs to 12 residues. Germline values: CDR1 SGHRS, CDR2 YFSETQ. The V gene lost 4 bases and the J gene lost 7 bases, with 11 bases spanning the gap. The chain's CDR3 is CASSPGSGEAFF. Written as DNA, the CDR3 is TGCGCCAGCAGCCCGGGTTCAGGTGAAGCTTTCTTT.

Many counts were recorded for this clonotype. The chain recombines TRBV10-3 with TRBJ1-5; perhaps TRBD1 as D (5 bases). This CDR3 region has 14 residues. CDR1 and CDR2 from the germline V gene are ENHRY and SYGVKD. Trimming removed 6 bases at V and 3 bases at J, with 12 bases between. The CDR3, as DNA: TGTGCCATCAGGGCGGGCAGGGACAATCAGCCCCAGCATTTT. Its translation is CAIRAGRDNQPQHF.

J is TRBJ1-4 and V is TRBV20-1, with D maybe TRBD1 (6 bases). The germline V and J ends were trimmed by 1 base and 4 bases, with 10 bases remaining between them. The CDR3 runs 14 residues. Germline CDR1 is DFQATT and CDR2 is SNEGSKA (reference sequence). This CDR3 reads CSARAGTHNEKLFF. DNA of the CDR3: TGCAGTGCTAGAGCCGGGACACATAATGAAAAACTGTTTTTT.

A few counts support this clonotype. The CDR3 DNA reads TGTGCCAGCAGCCTCGGACAGTTCTACGAGCAGTACGTC. This codes for CASSLGQFYEQYV. This chain uses TRBV2 with TRBJ2-7; weak D call: TRBD1 (6 bases). The germline CDR1 and CDR2 sequences are SNHLY and FYNNEI. The germline V and J ends were trimmed by 6 bases and 3 bases, with 12 bases remaining between them. This CDR3 has 13 residues.

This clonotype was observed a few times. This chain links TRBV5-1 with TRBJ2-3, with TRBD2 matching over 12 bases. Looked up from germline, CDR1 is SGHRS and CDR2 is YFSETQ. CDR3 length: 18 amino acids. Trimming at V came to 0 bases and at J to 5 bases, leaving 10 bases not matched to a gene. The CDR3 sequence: CASSLDLLAGGPGDTQYF. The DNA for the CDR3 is TGCGCCAGCAGCTTGGACCTCCTAGCGGGAGGGCCTGGAGATACGCAGTATTTT.

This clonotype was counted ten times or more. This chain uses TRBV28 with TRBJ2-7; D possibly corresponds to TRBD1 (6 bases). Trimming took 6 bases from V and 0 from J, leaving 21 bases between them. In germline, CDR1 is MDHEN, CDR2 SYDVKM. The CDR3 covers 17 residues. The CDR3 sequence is CASSKTGSPGYSYEQYF. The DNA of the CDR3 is TGTGCCAGCAGCAAAACAGGGTCCCCCGGTTACTCCTACGAGCAGTACTTC.

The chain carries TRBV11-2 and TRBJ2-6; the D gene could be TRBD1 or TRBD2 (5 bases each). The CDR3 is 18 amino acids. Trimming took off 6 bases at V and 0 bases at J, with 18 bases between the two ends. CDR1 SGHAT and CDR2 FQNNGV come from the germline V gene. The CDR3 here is CASRNPGRTSSGANVLTF. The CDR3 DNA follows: TGTGCCAGCAGGAATCCGGGACGGACCTCCTCTGGGGCCAACGTCCTGACTTTC.

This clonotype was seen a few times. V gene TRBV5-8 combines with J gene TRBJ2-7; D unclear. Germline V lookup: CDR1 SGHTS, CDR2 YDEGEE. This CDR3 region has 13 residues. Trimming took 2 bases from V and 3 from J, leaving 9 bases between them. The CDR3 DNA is TGTGCCAGCAGCTTCCTCGGTCGCTACGAGCAGTACTTC. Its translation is CASSFLGRYEQYF.

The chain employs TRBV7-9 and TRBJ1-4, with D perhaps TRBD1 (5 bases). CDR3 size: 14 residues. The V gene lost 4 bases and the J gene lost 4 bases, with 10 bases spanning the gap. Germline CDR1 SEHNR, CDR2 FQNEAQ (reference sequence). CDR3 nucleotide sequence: TGTGCCAGCAGCTCCCGACAGTATAATGAAAAACTGTTTTTT. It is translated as CASSSRQYNEKLFF.

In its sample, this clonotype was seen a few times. The CDR3 region is CASSSPRGTNLYEQYF. Written as DNA, the CDR3 is TGTGCCAGCAGTTCACCCAGGGGAACAAATCTCTACGAGCAGTACTTC. The chain carries TRBV27 and TRBJ2-7, with D possibly TRBD1 on 6 matching bases. Looked up from germline, CDR1 is MNHEY and CDR2 is SMNVEV (reference sequence). V shed 4 bases and J shed 3 bases, with 19 bases lying between them. The CDR3 sequence is 16 residues long.

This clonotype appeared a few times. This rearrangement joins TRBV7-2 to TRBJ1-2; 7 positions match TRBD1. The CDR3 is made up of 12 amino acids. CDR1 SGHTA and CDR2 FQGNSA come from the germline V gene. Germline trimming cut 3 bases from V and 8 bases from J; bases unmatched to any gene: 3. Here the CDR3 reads CASSLTGQGYTF. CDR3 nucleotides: TGTGCCAGCAGCTTGACGGGACAGGGCTACACCTTC.

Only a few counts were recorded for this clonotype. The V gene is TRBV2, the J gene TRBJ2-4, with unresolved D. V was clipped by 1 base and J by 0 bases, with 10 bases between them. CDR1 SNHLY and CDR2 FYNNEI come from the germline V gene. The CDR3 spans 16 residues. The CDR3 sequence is CASSEVARIAKNIQYF. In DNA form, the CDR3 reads TGTGCCAGCAGTGAAGTTGCGCGTATAGCCAAAAACATTCAGTACTTC.

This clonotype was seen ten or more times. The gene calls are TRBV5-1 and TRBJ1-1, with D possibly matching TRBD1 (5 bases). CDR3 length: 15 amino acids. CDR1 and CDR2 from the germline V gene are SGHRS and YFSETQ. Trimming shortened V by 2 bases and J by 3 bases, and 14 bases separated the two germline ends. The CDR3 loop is CASSLRGGPYTEAFF. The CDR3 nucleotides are TGCGCCAGCAGCTTAAGGGGAGGGCCGTACACTGAAGCTTTCTTT.

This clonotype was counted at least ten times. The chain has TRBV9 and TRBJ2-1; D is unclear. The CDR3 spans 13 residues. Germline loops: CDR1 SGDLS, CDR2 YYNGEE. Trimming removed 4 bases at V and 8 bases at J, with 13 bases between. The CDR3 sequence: CASSPPQSDEQFF. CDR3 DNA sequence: TGTGCCAGCAGCCCCCCCCAGAGCGATGAGCAGTTCTTC.

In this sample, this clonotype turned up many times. The CDR3 nucleotides are TGTGCCAGCAGGAGCTTGTGGGAGGGGAACACCGGGGAGCTGTTTTTT. As protein: CASRSLWEGNTGELFF. This sequence joins TRBV11-2 and TRBJ2-2; 7 bases line up with TRBD2. The germline gives CDR1 SGHAT, CDR2 FQNNGV. The CDR3 contains 16 residues. V lost 6 bases to trimming and J lost 1 base; unmatched junction nucleotides: 8.

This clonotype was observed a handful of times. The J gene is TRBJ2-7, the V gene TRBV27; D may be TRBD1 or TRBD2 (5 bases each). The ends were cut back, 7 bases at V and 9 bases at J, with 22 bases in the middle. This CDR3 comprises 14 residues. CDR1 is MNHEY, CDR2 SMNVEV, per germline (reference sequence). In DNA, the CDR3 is TGTGCCAGCACTAACTTACCGGGGCCCCTGAGGCAGTACTTC. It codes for CASTNLPGPLRQYF.

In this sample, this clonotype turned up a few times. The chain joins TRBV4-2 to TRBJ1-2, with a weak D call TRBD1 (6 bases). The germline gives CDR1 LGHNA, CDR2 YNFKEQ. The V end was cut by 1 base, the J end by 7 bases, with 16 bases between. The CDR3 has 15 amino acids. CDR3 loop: CASSQGVGADGGYTF. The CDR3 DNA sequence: TGTGCCAGCAGCCAAGGGGTGGGGGCTGATGGTGGCTACACCTTC.

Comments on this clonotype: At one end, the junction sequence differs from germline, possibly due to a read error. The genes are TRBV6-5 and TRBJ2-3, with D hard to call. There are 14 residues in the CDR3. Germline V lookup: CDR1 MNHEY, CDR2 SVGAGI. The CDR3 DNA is TGTGCCAGCAGTTTCGAGTTGAGCACTGATACGCAGTATTTT. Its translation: CASSFELSTDTQYF.

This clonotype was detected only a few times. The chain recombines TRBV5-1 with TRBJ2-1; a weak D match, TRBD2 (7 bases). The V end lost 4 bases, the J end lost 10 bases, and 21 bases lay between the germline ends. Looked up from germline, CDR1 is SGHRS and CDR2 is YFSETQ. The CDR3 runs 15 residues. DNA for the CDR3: TGCGCCAGCAGCCCTGAGGGACTGGGGGGGCGGGAGCAGTTCTTC. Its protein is CASSPEGLGGREQFF. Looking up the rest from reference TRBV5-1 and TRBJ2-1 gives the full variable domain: KAGVTQTPRYLIKTRGQQVTLSCSPISGHRSVSWYQQTPGQGLQFLFEYFSETQRNKGNFPGRFSGRQFSNSRSEMNVSTLELGDSALYLCASSPEGLGGREQFFGPGTRLTVL.

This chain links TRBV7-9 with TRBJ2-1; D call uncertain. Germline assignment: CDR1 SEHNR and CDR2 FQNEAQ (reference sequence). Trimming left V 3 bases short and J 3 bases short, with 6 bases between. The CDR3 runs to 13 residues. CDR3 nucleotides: TGTGCCAGCAGCTTTCTCAGCTACAATGAGCAGTTCTTC. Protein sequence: CASSFLSYNEQFF.

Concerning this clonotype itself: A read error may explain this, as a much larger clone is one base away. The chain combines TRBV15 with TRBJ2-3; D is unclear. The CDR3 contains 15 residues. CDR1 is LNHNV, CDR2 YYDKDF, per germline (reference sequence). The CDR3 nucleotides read TGTGCCACCAACAGAGCAAGGGCGTCCGTCGATACGCAGTATTTT. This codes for CATNRARASVDTQYF.

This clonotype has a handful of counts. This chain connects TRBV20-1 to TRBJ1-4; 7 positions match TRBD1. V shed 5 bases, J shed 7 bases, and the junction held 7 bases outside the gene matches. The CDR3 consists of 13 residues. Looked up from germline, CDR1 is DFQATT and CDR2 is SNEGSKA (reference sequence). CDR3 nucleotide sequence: TGCAGTGCTCCGACAGGGCCGGGTGAAAAACTGTTTTTT. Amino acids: CSAPTGPGEKLFF.

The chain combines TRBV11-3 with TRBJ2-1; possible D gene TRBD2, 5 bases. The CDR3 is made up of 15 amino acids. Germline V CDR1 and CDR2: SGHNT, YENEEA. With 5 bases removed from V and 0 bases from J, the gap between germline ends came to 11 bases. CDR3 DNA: TGTGCCAGCAGCGCTAGCAGCGACTCCTACAATGAGCAGTTCTTC. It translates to CASSASSDSYNEQFF.

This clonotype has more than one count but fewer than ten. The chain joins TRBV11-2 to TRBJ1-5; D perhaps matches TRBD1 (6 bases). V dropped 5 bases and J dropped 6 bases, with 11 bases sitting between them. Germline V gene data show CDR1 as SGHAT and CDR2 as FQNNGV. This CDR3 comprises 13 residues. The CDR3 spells CASSHTGRQPQHF. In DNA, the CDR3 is TGTGCCAGCAGCCACACAGGGCGTCAGCCCCAGCATTTT.

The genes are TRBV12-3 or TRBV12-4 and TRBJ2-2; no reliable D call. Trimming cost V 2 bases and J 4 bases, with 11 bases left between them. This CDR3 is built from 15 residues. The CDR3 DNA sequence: TGTGCCAGCAGTTTACGAAGACCGAGCACCGGGGAGCTGTTTTTT. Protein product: CASSLRRPSTGELFF.

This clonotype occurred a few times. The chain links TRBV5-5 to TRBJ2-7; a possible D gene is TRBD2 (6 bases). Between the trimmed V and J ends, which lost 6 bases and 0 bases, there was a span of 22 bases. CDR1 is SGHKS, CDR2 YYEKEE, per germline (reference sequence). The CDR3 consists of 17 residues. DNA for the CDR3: TGTGCCAGCACTCCTAAGGTTCCGGGAGTGAGCTCCTACGAGCAGTACTTC. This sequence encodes CASTPKVPGVSSYEQYF.

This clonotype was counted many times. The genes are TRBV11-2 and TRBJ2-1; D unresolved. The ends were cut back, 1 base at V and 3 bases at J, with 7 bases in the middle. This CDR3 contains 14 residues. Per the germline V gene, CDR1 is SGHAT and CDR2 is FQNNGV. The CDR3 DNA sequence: TGTGCCAGCAGCTTAGCTAACGGCTACAATGAGCAGTTCTTC. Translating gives CASSLANGYNEQFF.

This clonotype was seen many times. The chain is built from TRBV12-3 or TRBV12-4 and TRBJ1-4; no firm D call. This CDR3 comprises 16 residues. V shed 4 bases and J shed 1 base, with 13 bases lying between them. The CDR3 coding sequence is TGTGCCAGCAGTTCCGAGGGCGGTGTAACTAATGAAAAACTGTTTTTT. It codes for CASSSEGGVTNEKLFF.